One and the same sample provided the 6 T cell receptor beta chains below, sequenced in a study of STAT5B mutations in CD4+ large granular lymphocyte leukemia. TCRdb keeps only in-frame clones here, not all; method: immunoSEQ multiplex PCR. Of approximately 52,000 clones listed, roughly 72% are singletons. Material for sequencing was CD4+ T cells from blood buffy coats. These receptors were collected from a human donor in good health.

The genes are TRBV9 and TRBJ2-1; weak D call: TRBD2 (6 bases). Between the trimmed V and J ends, which lost 1 base and 7 bases, there was a span of 12 bases. Germline V gene lookup returns CDR1 SGDLS and CDR2 YYNGEE. The length of the CDR3 is 14 residues. CDR3 protein: CASSVTGVWNEQFF. Here the CDR3 DNA reads TGTGCCAGCAGCGTAACGGGGGTCTGGAATGAGCAGTTCTTC.

The CDR3 protein is CASSLSFSNTGELFF. CDR3 DNA: TGTGCCAGCAGCTTATCATTTTCGAACACCGGGGAGCTGTTTTTT. The chain has TRBV7-2 and TRBJ2-2; D gene uncertain. Germline-derived CDR1 and CDR2 are SGHTA and FQGNSA. V gave up 2 bases and J gave up 0 bases, with 7 bases separating them. This CDR3 region has 15 residues. Full variable domain (outside the CDR3, taken from reference TRBV7-2 and TRBJ2-2): GAGVSQSPSNKVTEKGKDVELRCDPISGHTALYWYRQSLGQGLEFLIYFQGNSAPDKSGLPSDRFSAERTGGSVSTLTIQRTQQEDSAVYLCASSLSFSNTGELFFGEGSRLTVL.

The chain couples TRBV18 to TRBJ2-7; D is undetermined. The germline V gene encodes CDR1 KGHSH and CDR2 LQKENI. This CDR3 contains 12 residues. V dropped 6 bases and J dropped 3 bases, with 9 bases sitting between them. The CDR3 sequence is CASSNSGYEQYV. The CDR3 nucleotides are TGTGCCAGCTCTAACAGTGGCTACGAGCAGTACGTC.

This clone was detected a few times. The J gene is TRBJ2-3, the V gene TRBV5-1; D is perhaps TRBD2 (6 bases). The CDR3 extends over 16 amino acids. V dropped 1 base and J dropped 1 base, with 13 bases sitting between them. Germline loops: CDR1 SGHRS, CDR2 YFSETQ. The CDR3 nucleotides are TGCGCCAGCAGCTTGTCGAAGGAGGGTGGCACAGATACGCAGTATTTT. Protein: CASSLSKEGGTDTQYF.

The V call is TRBV7-2, the J call TRBJ1-2, with D maybe TRBD1 (6 bases). The germline gives CDR1 SGHTA, CDR2 FQGNSA. This CDR3 is 13 amino acids long. V lost 5 bases, J lost 2 bases, and 9 bases lay in between. DNA for the CDR3: TGTGCCAGCAGCCCGGACAGAAACTATGGCTACACCTTC. Amino acids: CASSPDRNYGYTF.

The chain employs TRBV7-9 and TRBJ2-5, with TRBD2 identical over 14 bases. CDR3 size: 17 residues. J gave up 5 bases and V 1 base, and 6 bases lay outside the gene matches. Germline assignment: CDR1 SEHNR and CDR2 FQNEAQ (reference sequence). The CDR3 loop is CASSLGGTSGGGETQYF. The DNA of the CDR3 is TGTGCCAGCAGCTTAGGCGGGACTAGCGGGGGAGGTGAGACCCAGTACTTC.